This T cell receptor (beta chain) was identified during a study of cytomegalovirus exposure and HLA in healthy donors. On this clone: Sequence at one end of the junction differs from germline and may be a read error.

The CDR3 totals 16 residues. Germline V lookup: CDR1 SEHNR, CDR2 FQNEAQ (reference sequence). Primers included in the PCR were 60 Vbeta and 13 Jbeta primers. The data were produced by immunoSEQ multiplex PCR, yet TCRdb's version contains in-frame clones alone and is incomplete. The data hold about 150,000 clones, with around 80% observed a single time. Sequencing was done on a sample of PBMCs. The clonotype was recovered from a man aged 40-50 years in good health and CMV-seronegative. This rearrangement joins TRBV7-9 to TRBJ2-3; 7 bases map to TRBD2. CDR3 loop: CSSSFSSSGAVDTQYF. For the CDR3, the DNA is TGTTCCAGCAGCTTCTCATCTAGCGGAGCCGTAGATACGCAGTATTTT.